Below, one T cell receptor (beta chain) is given with its context. Its specificity is unknown. V was shortened by 0 bases and J by 5 bases, with 11 bases between the two germline ends. Germline V gene lookup returns CDR1 SQVTM and CDR2 ANQGSEA. This CDR3 has 13 amino acids. The data belong to a study of CD8+ T cells in alopecia areata. Study summary: Oral tofacitinib, 5 to 10 mg twice daily, was given in an open-label trial. Study-level points and caveats: Researchers reported that TCR sharing among patients proved less clear than in mice, possibly HLA-linked. Many expanded lesional clones remained in scalp and blood on tofacitinib. Scalp clonality decreased significantly with tofacitinib, and so did expanded CD8+ clones among the top 100.

Sample treatment: oral pan-JAK inhibitor, 5-10 mg twice daily. Sequencing relied on a cDNA template that was reverse transcribed from extracted RNA. Profiled with immunoSEQ multiplex PCR; TCRdb holds only in-frame clones, not every one. Here the sample spans around 190,000 clones, 55% to 70% being singletons. The gene calls are TRBV29-1 and TRBJ2-7, with D maybe TRBD1 (5 bases). The TCR sequence derives from a human donor with alopecia areata. Sample: CD4+ T cells sorted from blood, taken at week 4, from a patient treated with tofacitinib. Here the CDR3 reads CSVEDRAIHEQYF. Written as DNA, the CDR3 is TGCAGCGTTGAAGACAGGGCGATTCACGAGCAGTACTTC.